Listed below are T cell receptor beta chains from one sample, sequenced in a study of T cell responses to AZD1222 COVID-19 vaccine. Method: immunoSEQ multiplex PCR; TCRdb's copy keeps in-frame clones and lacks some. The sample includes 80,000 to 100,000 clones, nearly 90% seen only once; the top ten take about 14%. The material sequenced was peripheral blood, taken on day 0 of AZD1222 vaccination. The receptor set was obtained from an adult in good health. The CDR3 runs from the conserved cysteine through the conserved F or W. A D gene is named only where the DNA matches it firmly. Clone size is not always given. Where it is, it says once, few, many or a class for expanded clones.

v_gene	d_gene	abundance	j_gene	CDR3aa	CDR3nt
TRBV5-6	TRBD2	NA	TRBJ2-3	CASSRGTSTSTDTQYF	TGTGCCAGCAGCCGAGGGACTAGTACTAGCACAGATACGCAGTATTTT
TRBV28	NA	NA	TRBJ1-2	CASTGDYGYTF	TGTGCCAGCACGGGGGACTATGGCTACACCTTC
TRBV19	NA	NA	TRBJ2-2	CASSATGELFF	TGTGCCAGTAGCGCCACCGGGGAGCTGTTTTTT
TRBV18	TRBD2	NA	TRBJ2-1	CASSPSGGNEQFF	TGTGCCAGCTCACCAAGCGGGGGCAATGAGCAGTTCTTC
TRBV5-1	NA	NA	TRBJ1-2	CASSIGEGGYTF	TGCGCCAGCAGCATAGGGGAGGGTGGCTACACCTTC
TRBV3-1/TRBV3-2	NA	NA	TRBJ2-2	CASSQDQGTNTGELFF	TGTGCCAGCAGCCAAGATCAGGGAACGAACACCGGGGAGCTGTTTTTT
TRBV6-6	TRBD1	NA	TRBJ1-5	CASSQTGRQPQHF	TGTGCCAGCAGTCAGACAGGGCGACAGCCCCAGCATTTT
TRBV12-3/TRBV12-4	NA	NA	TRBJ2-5	CASSQQETQYF	TGTGCCAGCAGCCAGCAAGAGACCCAGTACTTC
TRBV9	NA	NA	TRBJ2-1	CASSVRRDNEQFF	TGTGCCAGCAGCGTCAGGAGGGACAATGAGCAGTTCTTC
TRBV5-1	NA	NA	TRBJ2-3	CASSFPTVTDTQYF	TGCGCCAGCAGCTTCCCGACAGTCACAGATACGCAGTATTTT
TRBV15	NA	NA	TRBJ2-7	CATSRVRGPYEQYF	TGTGCCACCAGCAGAGTCCGGGGGCCCTACGAGCAGTACTTC
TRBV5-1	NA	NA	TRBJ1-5	CASSLTGDIGGSQPQHF	TGCGCCAGCAGCTTGACCGGAGACATTGGAGGCAGTCAGCCCCAGCATTTT
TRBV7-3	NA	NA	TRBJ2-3	CASSHARGEATDTQYF	TGTGCCAGCAGCCACGCACGCGGGGAGGCCACAGATACGCAGTATTTT
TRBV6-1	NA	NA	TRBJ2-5	CASSEMEVPGQETQYF	TGTGCCAGCAGTGAAATGGAGGTTCCCGGCCAAGAGACCCAGTACTTC
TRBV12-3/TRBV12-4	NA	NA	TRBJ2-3	CASRPGTDSTQYF	TGTGCCAGCAGGCCGGGGACTGACAGTACGCAGTATTTT
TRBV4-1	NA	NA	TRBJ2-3	CASSHPRVGDTTDTQYF	TGCGCCAGCAGCCATCCTCGGGTCGGGGACACCACAGATACGCAGTATTTT
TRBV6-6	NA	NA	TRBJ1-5	CASRGGGGNQPQHF	TGTGCCAGCAGGGGCGGGGGCGGCAATCAGCCCCAGCATTTT
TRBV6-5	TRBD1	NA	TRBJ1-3	CASSPDRDAGNTIYF	TGTGCCAGCAGCCCCGACAGGGACGCTGGAAACACCATATATTTT
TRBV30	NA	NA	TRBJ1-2	CAWRQGYRYTF	TGTGCCTGGAGACAGGGTTATCGCTACACCTTC
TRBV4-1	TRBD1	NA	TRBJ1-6	CASSQALVRDRGSPLHF	TGCGCCAGCAGCCAAGCCCTCGTAAGGGACAGGGGTTCACCCCTCCACTTT
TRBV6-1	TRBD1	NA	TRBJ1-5	CASSGTGPAGNQPQHF	TGTGCCAGCAGTGGGACAGGCCCGGCGGGCAATCAGCCCCAGCATTTT
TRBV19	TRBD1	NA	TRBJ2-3	CASSLTGDRVTDTQYF	TGTGCCAGTAGTCTTACCGGGGACAGGGTGACAGATACGCAGTATTTT
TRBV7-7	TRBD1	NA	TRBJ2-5	CASSLPPRDRGEETQYF	TGTGCTAGCAGCTTACCCCCCCGGGACAGGGGCGAAGAGACCCAGTACTTC
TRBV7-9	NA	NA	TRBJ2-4	CASSSSGAKNIQYF	TGTGCCAGCAGCTCGTCGGGGGCCAAAAACATTCAGTACTTC
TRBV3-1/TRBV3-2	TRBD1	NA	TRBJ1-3	CASSQGTGSGNTIYF	TGTGCCAGCAGCCAAGGGACAGGGTCTGGAAACACCATATATTTT
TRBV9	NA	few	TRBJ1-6	CASSLGGGNSPLHF	TGTGCCAGCAGCCTCGGCGGGGGAAATTCACCCCTCCACTTT
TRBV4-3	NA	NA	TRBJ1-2	CASSQDLLGQLYGYTF	TGCGCCAGCAGCCAAGATCTTCTAGGACAGCTCTATGGCTACACCTTC
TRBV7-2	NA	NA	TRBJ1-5	CASSLTRGSNQPQHF	TGTGCCAGCAGCTTAACCCGGGGGAGCAATCAGCCCCAGCATTTT
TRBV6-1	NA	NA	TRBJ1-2	CASSDEVMSYGYTF	TGTGCCAGCAGTGACGAGGTTATGAGCTATGGCTACACCTTC
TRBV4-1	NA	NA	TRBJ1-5	CASSQETLLGSQHF	TGCGCCAGCAGCCAAGAGACCTTGCTCGGGTCCCAGCATTTT
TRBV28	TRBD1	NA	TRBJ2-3	CASRSGQGSGTQYF	TGTGCCAGCAGATCGGGACAGGGGAGTGGTACGCAGTATTTT
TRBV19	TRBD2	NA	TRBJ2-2	CASRLAGARELFF	TGTGCCAGTAGACTAGCGGGGGCTCGGGAGCTGTTTTTT
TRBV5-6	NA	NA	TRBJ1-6	CASSLVAGPNSPLHF	TGTGCCAGCAGCTTGGTAGCAGGGCCCAATTCACCCCTCCACTTT
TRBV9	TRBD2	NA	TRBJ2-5	CASSEGLAGGIETQYF	TGTGCCAGCAGCGAAGGACTAGCGGGGGGTATAGAGACCCAGTACTTC
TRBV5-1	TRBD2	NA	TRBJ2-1	CASSLGLAGSSYNEQFF	TGCGCCAGCAGCTTGGGCCTAGCGGGGTCCTCATACAATGAGCAGTTCTTC
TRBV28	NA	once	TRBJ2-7	CATRGGTELYEQYF	TGTGCCACCAGGGGCGGGACAGAGCTCTACGAGCAGTACTTC
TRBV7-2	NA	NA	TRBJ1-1	CASSAITEAFF	TGTGCCAGCAGCGCGATCACTGAAGCTTTCTTT
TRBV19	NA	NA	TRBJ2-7	CASSIVGAKYEQYF	TGTGCCAGTAGTATTGTAGGGGCAAAATACGAGCAGTACTTC
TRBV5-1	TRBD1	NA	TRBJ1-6	CASSTQGNSPLHF	TGCGCCAGCAGCACACAGGGGAATTCACCCCTCCACTTT
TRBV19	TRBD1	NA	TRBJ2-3	CASSIVQGHTDTQYF	TGTGCCAGTAGTATAGTACAGGGGCACACAGATACGCAGTATTTT
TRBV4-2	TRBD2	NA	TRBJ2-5	CASSPRVSGGEETQYF	TGTGCCAGCAGCCCCCGAGTTAGCGGGGGGGAAGAGACCCAGTACTTC
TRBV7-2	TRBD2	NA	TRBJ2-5	CASSWVTGEGETQYF	TGTGCCAGCAGCTGGGTGACGGGGGAGGGAGAGACCCAGTACTTC
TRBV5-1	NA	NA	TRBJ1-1	CASSFLGANTEAFF	TGCGCCAGCAGCTTCCTGGGGGCAAACACTGAAGCTTTCTTT
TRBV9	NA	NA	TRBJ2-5	CASSVEVWGETQYF	TGTGCCAGCAGCGTAGAGGTGTGGGGGGAGACCCAGTACTTC
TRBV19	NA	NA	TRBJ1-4	CATHRRGEEEKLFF	TGTGCCACCCACCGGAGAGGAGAAGAAGAAAAACTGTTTTTT
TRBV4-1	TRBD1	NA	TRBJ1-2	CASSQEVEGDSASHVYGYTF	TGCGCCAGCAGCCAAGAGGTGGAGGGGGACAGTGCCTCTCATGTCTATGGCTACACCTTC
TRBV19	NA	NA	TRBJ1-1	CASSIGDGQRRAFF	TGTGCCAGTAGTATAGGGGACGGACAAAGAAGAGCTTTCTTT
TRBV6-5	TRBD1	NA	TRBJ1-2	CASSPDRGFGGYTF	TGTGCCAGCAGCCCCGACAGGGGCTTCGGAGGCTACACCTTC
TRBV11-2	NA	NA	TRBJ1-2	CASSLDGGGYGYTF	TGTGCCAGCAGCTTAGATGGGGGCGGCTATGGCTACACCTTC
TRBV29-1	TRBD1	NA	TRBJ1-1	CSVEGTGLLGVEAFF	TGCAGCGTCGAGGGGACAGGTTTATTAGGGGTTGAAGCTTTCTTT
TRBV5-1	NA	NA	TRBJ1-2	CASSLETYGYTF	TGCGCCAGCAGCTTGGAAACTTATGGCTACACCTTC
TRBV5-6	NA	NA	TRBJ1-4	CASSLAGGEKLFF	TGTGCCAGCAGCTTGGCCGGTGGGGAAAAACTGTTTTTT